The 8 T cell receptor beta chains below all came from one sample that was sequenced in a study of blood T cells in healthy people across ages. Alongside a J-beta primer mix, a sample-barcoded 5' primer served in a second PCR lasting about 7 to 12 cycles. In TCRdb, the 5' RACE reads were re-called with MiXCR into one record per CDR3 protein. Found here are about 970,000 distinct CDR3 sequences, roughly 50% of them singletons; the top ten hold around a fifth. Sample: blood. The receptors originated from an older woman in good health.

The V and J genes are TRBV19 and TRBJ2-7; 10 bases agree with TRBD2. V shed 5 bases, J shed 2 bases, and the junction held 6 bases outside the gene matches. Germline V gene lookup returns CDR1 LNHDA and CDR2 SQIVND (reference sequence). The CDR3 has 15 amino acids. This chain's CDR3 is CASSPGTSVPYEQYF. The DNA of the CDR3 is TGTGCCAGTAGTCCAGGGACTAGCGTCCCCTACGAGCAGTACTTC.

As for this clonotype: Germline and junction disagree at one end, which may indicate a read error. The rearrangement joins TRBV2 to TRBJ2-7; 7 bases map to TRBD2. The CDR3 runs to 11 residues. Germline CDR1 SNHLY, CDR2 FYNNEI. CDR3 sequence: CGSGDSYEQYF. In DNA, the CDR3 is TGTGGCAGCGGGGACTCCTACGAGCAGTACTTC.

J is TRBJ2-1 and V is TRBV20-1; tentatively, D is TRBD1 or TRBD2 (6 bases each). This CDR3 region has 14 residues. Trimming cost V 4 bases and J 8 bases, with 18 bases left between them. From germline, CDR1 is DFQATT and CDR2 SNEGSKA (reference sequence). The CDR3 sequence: CSATSLGGIYEQFF. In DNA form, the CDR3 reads TGCAGTGCTACTAGTTTAGGGGGGATTTATGAGCAGTTCTTC.

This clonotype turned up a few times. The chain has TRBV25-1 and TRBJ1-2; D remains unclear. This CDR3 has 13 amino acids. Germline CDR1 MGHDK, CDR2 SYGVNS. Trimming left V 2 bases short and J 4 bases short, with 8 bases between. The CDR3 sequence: CASSEGVGYGYTF. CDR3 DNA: TGTGCCAGCAGTGAAGGGGTCGGCTATGGCTACACCTTC.

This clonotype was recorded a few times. The CDR3 loop reads CASSSLGIFNYGYTF. The CDR3 bases are TGTGCCAGCAGCTCGTTGGGAATCTTTAACTATGGCTACACCTTC. The chain uses TRBV4-2 and TRBJ1-2; D is unresolved. Between the trimmed V and J ends, which lost 5 bases and 1 base, there was a span of 14 bases. The CDR3 has 15 amino acids. The V gene's germline CDR1 is LGHNA and CDR2 YNFKEQ.

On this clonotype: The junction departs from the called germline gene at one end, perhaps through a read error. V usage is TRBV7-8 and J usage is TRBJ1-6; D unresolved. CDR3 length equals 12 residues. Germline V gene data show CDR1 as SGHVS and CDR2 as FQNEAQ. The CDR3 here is CASTFTGSPPHF. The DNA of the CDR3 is TGTGCCAGCACTTTTACCGGGTCACCCCCCCACTTT.

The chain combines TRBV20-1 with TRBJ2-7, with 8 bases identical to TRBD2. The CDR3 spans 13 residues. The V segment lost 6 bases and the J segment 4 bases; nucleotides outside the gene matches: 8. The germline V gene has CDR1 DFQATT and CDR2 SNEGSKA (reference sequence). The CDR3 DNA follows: TGCAGTGCCCTCAGCGGGAGTCGTTACGAGCAGTACTTC. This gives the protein CSALSGSRYEQYF.

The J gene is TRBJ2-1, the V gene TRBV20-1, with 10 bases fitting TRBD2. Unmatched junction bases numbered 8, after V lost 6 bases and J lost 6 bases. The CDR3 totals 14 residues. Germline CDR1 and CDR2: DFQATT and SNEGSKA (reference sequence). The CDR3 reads CSAQPQREGNEQFF. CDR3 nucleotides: TGCAGTGCGCAGCCCCAGCGGGAGGGCAATGAGCAGTTCTTC.